Below, 27 T cell receptor beta chains from the same sample are listed, as sequenced in a study of beta chain features in type 1 diabetes. The sequenced template was cDNA made from the entire isolated RNA. Sequenced by immunoSEQ multiplex PCR; TCRdb stores in-frame clones only, minus some. The sample carries about 160,000 clones, 7.5% to 9.5% recorded once. Their antigens are not known. Study conclusions and caveats: Shorter TCRB CDR3s, moderately but significantly so, marked every one of the four CD4+ subsets in Type 1 diabetes patients.

Sequenced: central memory CD4+ T cells from blood. These TCRs come from a woman aged 18 to 35 with type 1 diabetes.

This clone was found a few times. The chain uses TRBV7-2 and TRBJ2-5; 10 bases match TRBD2. The CDR3 loop spans 15 amino acids. Germline V lookup: CDR1 SGHTA, CDR2 FQGNSA. Unmatched junction bases numbered 8, after V lost 5 bases and J lost 5 bases. In DNA, the CDR3 is TGTGCCAGCAGCCTAAGCGGGGGGGCACGTGAGACCCAGTACTTC. This codes for CASSLSGGARETQYF.

This clone was recorded a few times. This sequence joins TRBV29-1 and TRBJ2-7; 7 nucleotides agree with TRBD2. After removal of 5 bases from V and 2 bases from J, the junction contained 9 bases not matched to a gene. The CDR3 has 14 residues. The V gene's germline CDR1 is SQVTM and CDR2 ANQGSEA. The CDR3 spells CSVQLSGRAYEQYF. The DNA for the CDR3 is TGCAGCGTTCAGTTGTCGGGGAGGGCCTACGAGCAGTACTTC.

The DNA for the CDR3 is TGTGCCAGCAGCTTAGCGGCTAGCGGGCGCAATGAGCAGTTCTTC. It specifies CASSLAASGRNEQFF. The rearrangement links TRBV7-2 to TRBJ2-1, with 8 positions matching TRBD2. Per the germline V gene, CDR1 is SGHTA and CDR2 is FQGNSA. The CDR3 covers 15 residues. J was trimmed by 6 bases and V by 0 bases; bases with no gene match: 4.

This rearrangement joins TRBV27 to TRBJ1-2, with TRBD1 as a possible D gene (6 bases). Trimming took 8 bases from V and 8 from J, leaving 18 bases between them. The germline V gene has CDR1 MNHEY and CDR2 SMNVEV (reference sequence). CDR3 length equals 13 residues. The CDR3 nucleotides are TGTGCCAGCCCCGGGACACCCAAGCGGGGCTACACCTTC. It yields the protein CASPGTPKRGYTF.

This clone was detected only a few times. The rearrangement uses TRBV5-4 and TRBJ1-1; D perhaps matches TRBD1 (6 bases). CDR1 SGHNT and CDR2 YYREEE come from the germline V gene (reference sequence). V gave up 2 bases and J gave up 0 bases, with 17 bases separating them. The CDR3 covers 17 residues. DNA of the CDR3: TGTGCCAGCAGCTTAGGTTGGACAGCGGCAATGAACACTGAAGCTTTCTTT. Translation: CASSLGWTAAMNTEAFF.

This clone appeared a single time. The J gene is TRBJ2-7, the V gene TRBV18; the D gene is possibly TRBD1 (5 bases). Trimming took 3 bases from V and 0 from J, leaving 21 bases between them. The CDR3 is 18 amino acids. CDR1 and CDR2 from the germline V gene are KGHSH and LQKENI. The chain's CDR3 is CASSPDSGPRDVSYEQYF. DNA of the CDR3: TGTGCCAGCTCACCCGACAGTGGACCTAGGGATGTCTCCTACGAGCAGTACTTC.

The gene calls are TRBV5-5 and TRBJ2-7; tentative D call: TRBD1 (5 bases). The CDR3 runs 15 residues. Germline-derived CDR1 and CDR2 are SGHKS and YYEKEE (reference sequence). V lost 0 bases and J lost 4, with 14 bases in between. DNA for the CDR3: TGTGCCAGCAGCTTGGCGATGACAGATGGTTACGAGCAGTACTTC. Its protein is CASSLAMTDGYEQYF.

The chain recombines TRBV7-6 with TRBJ2-7; perhaps TRBD2 as D (7 bases). Trimming took 3 bases from V and 1 from J, leaving 13 bases between them. Germline V gives CDR1 SGHVS, CDR2 FNYEAQ. The CDR3 is 15 residues long. CDR3 sequence: CASSLGGAGSYEQYF. In nucleotides, the CDR3 is TGTGCCAGCAGCTTGGGGGGGGCAGGATCCTACGAGCAGTACTTC. Complete variable domain (other parts from reference TRBV7-6 and TRBJ2-7): GAGVSQSPRYKVTKRGQDVALRCDPISGHVSLYWYRQALGQGPEFLTYFNYEAQQDKSGLPNDRFSAERPEGSISTLTIQRTEQRDSAMYRCASSLGGAGSYEQYFGPGTRLTVT.

The rearrangement links TRBV5-1 to TRBJ2-1; no reliable D call. CDR1 is SGHRS and CDR2 is YFSETQ in the germline V gene. CDR3 size: 15 residues. The V and J ends lost 5 bases and 1 base respectively, with 13 bases between them. CDR3 nucleotide sequence: TGCGCCAGCAGTTTACCGTCTAGTTCCTACAATGAGCAGTTCTTC. It codes for CASSLPSSSYNEQFF.

This clone turned up a few times. The genes are TRBV19 and TRBJ2-3; a possible D gene is TRBD2 (6 bases). Trimming shortened V by 8 bases and J by 2 bases, and 11 bases separated the two germline ends. The CDR3 covers 13 residues. The germline CDR1 and CDR2 sequences are LNHDA and SQIVND (reference sequence). The CDR3 nucleotides are TGTGCCAGTGGTACTAGCCTCACAGATACGCAGTATTTT. It specifies CASGTSLTDTQYF.

The J gene is TRBJ2-1, the V gene TRBV29-1; possibly TRBD2 for D (5 bases). This CDR3 has 12 residues. Trimming cost V 2 bases and J 4 bases, with 6 bases left between them. Germline CDR1 and CDR2: SQVTM and ANQGSEA. The CDR3 region is CSVEPGYNEQFF. As DNA, the CDR3 is TGCAGCGTTGAACCGGGATACAATGAGCAGTTCTTC.

The table lists this clone with a few counts. The V gene is TRBV14, the J gene TRBJ1-2; D unresolved. Trimming pared 4 bases from V and 4 bases from J, leaving 10 bases between. The V gene's germline CDR1 is SGHDN and CDR2 FVKESK. CDR3 length: 13 residues. CDR3 sequence (DNA): TGTGCCAGCAGCCTCCAACAAAGCTATGGCTACACCTTC. Its translation: CASSLQQSYGYTF. Together with reference TRBV14 and TRBJ1-2, the CDR3 gives the full variable domain: EAGVTQFPSHSVIEKGQTVTLRCDPISGHDNLYWYRRVMGKEIKFLLHFVKESKQDESGMPNNRFLAERTGGTYSTLKVQPAELEDSGVYFCASSLQQSYGYTFGSGTRLTVV.

The chain is built from TRBV29-1 and TRBJ2-5; possibly TRBD2 for D (6 bases). V was shortened by 4 bases and J by 5 bases, with 11 bases between the two germline ends. Germline-derived CDR1 and CDR2 are SQVTM and ANQGSEA. The CDR3 contains 12 residues. The CDR3 DNA is TGCAGCGTTGGGCCAGGGAGGGAGACCCAGTACTTC. Protein product: CSVGPGRETQYF.

This clone was found a few times. This chain joins TRBV6-6 and TRBJ2-2, with 9 bases that match TRBD1. Germline V CDR1 and CDR2: MNHNY, SVGAGI (reference sequence). The CDR3 has 13 residues. V lost 6 bases, J lost 12 bases, and 8 bases stayed unmatched. The CDR3 DNA reads as TGTGCCAGCAGACCCGCGGGACAGGGACAGCTGTTTTTT. Protein: CASRPAGQGQLFF.

The sample holds a few counts of this clone. V and J are TRBV5-4 and TRBJ2-5; the D is unclear. The germline V gene encodes CDR1 SGHNT and CDR2 YYREEE (reference sequence). V lost 2 bases, J lost 1 base, and 15 bases lay in between. This CDR3 is built from 16 residues. The DNA of the CDR3 is TGTGCCAGCAGCTTAACTCTAGGTCCACCCCAAGAGACCCAGTACTTC. Translation gives CASSLTLGPPQETQYF.

This clone was seen only a few times. The rearrangement uses TRBV11-2 and TRBJ2-1; D is perhaps TRBD1 (6 bases). This CDR3 region has 16 residues. Between the trimmed V and J ends, which lost 0 bases and 5 bases, there was a span of 14 bases. Germline assignment: CDR1 SGHAT and CDR2 FQNNGV. The CDR3 DNA is TGTGCCAGCAGCTTAGATGGGGGCCTCACCCACAATGAGCAGTTCTTC. Translating it yields CASSLDGGLTHNEQFF.

V and J are TRBV7-3 and TRBJ2-6; D gene uncertain. This CDR3 has 16 residues. V lost 5 bases and J lost 2, with 13 bases in between. The germline gives CDR1 SGHTA, CDR2 FQGTGA. This chain's CDR3 is CASSAETAAGANVLTF. The CDR3 coding sequence is TGTGCCAGCAGCGCGGAGACGGCAGCTGGGGCCAACGTCCTGACTTTC.

This chain links TRBV7-2 with TRBJ1-2; a weak D match, TRBD1 (6 bases). The CDR3 length is 14 residues. Germline CDR1 and CDR2: SGHTA and FQGNSA. Trimming removed 6 bases from V and 2 bases from J, with 13 bases in between. The CDR3 coding sequence is TGTGCCAGCAGTTACGAGAGGGGGAACTATGGCTACACCTTC. Protein sequence: CASSYERGNYGYTF.

This clone was counted between two and nine times. The chain joins TRBV7-2 to TRBJ2-7; 11 bases are a match to TRBD2. The CDR3 has 15 residues. The J segment lost 2 bases and the V segment lost 5 bases, leaving 5 bases of the junction unmatched. Germline V gene lookup returns CDR1 SGHTA and CDR2 FQGNSA. CDR3 sequence (DNA): TGTGCCAGCAGCGGCGATAGCGGGGGGGCCTACGAGCAGTACTTC. Amino acid sequence: CASSGDSGGAYEQYF. The full variable domain, rest sourced from reference TRBV7-2 and TRBJ2-7, is GAGVSQSPSNKVTEKGKDVELRCDPISGHTALYWYRQSLGQGLEFLIYFQGNSAPDKSGLPSDRFSAERTGGSVSTLTIQRTQQEDSAVYLCASSGDSGGAYEQYFGPGTRLTVT.

The V call is TRBV11-3, the J call TRBJ2-7; 9 bases map to TRBD1. The ends lost 5 bases at V and 5 bases at J; junction bases unmatched: 7. This CDR3 region has 14 residues. Germline CDR1 reads SGHNT; CDR2 reads YENEEA. CDR3 in amino acids: CASSMGQGSNEQYF. The CDR3 region has the DNA TGTGCCAGCAGCATGGGACAGGGTTCGAACGAGCAGTACTTC.

This rearrangement joins TRBV7-9 to TRBJ1-2; D is undetermined. CDR1 and CDR2 (germline): SEHNR, FQNEAQ (reference sequence). The CDR3 has 14 residues. V was shortened by 2 bases and J by 4 bases, with 11 bases between the two germline ends. The CDR3 loop reads CASSLWSVPYGYTF. The DNA for the CDR3 is TGTGCCAGCAGCTTATGGTCAGTGCCCTATGGCTACACCTTC.

The CDR3 loop reads CASSLAEKNYGYTF. In DNA form, the CDR3 reads TGTGCCAGCAGCTTAGCAGAGAAGAACTATGGCTACACCTTC. The rearrangement joins TRBV7-2 to TRBJ1-2; D call uncertain. V was cut by 0 bases and J by 2 bases, with 7 bases left in between. The CDR3 extends over 14 amino acids. Looked up from germline, CDR1 is SGHTA and CDR2 is FQGNSA.

In this sample, this clone turned up a few times. The CDR3 region is CASSSGQKNTEAFF. In nucleotides, the CDR3 is TGTGCCAGCAGTTCGGGACAGAAGAACACTGAAGCTTTCTTT. V and J are TRBV28 and TRBJ1-1; 7 nucleotides align to TRBD1. This CDR3 is built from 14 residues. Germline V CDR1 and CDR2: MDHEN, SYDVKM. The trim removed 4 bases at V and 1 base at J, leaving 3 bases unmatched.

In its sample, this clone was seen many times. Within the sample, other DNA sequences also encode this same CDR3. This chain uses TRBV18 with TRBJ2-1, with D perhaps TRBD2 (5 bases). Germline assignment: CDR1 KGHSH and CDR2 LQKENI. The V and J ends lost 3 bases and 0 bases respectively, with 6 bases between them. CDR3 length: 14 residues. The CDR3 is CASSPTSSYNEQFF. CDR3 nucleotide sequence: TGTGCCAGCTCACCTACTAGCTCCTACAATGAGCAGTTCTTC.

This clone was detected a few times. The chain links TRBV18 to TRBJ2-7; TRBD1 aligns across 8 bases. Trimming removed 3 bases from V and 2 bases from J; junction bases left unmatched: 6. CDR1 and CDR2 from the germline V gene are KGHSH and LQKENI. This CDR3 contains 15 residues. CDR3 region: CASSPSGQDTYEQYF. CDR3 nucleotides: TGTGCCAGCTCACCTTCGGGACAGGACACCTACGAGCAGTACTTC. The full variable domain, with the rest looked up from reference TRBV18 and TRBJ2-7, is NAGVMQNPRHLVRRRGQEARLRCSPMKGHSHVYWYRQLPEEGLKFMVYLQKENIIDESGMPKERFSAEFPKEGPSILRIQQVVRGDSAAYFCASSPSGQDTYEQYFGPGTRLTVT.

This clone turned up a few times. The chain combines TRBV11-2 with TRBJ2-5; 7 nucleotides match TRBD1. CDR3 length: 16 residues. V shed 6 bases, J shed 6 bases, and the junction held 16 bases outside the gene matches. CDR1 and CDR2 from the germline V gene are SGHAT and FQNNGV. The CDR3 loop is CASRMFGRGFDKTQYF. The DNA for the CDR3 is TGTGCCAGCAGGATGTTCGGCAGGGGGTTCGACAAGACCCAGTACTTC.

The rearrangement joins TRBV11-2 to TRBJ2-5, with 7 bases that match TRBD2. The CDR3 extends over 17 amino acids. The germline CDR1 and CDR2 sequences are SGHAT and FQNNGV. Losses at the gene ends were 1 base for V and 5 bases for J; bases not matched to a gene: 13. CDR3 region: CASSLVVASGWGETQYF. DNA for the CDR3: TGTGCCAGCAGCTTAGTTGTGGCTAGCGGTTGGGGGGAGACCCAGTACTTC.